This is a list of T cell receptor beta chains from one sample in a study of blood T cell repertoires in COVID-19. Only in-frame clones appear in the TCRdb table, and some are missing; sequencing was by immunoSEQ multiplex PCR. The sample comprises more than 65,000 clones, 82% of which are singletons, and over 7.5% rests with the top ten. The sample consisted of peripheral blood. These receptors were collected from a woman of 80 years or more with acute or convalescent COVID-19. Each CDR3 is given with its conserved first and last residue. A D gene is named only where the DNA matches it firmly. Some rows have no size entry. The others give once, few or many, or a class for an expanded clone.

d_gene: -; j_gene: TRBJ1-2; v_gene: TRBV7-9; abundance: -; CDR3aa: CASSFTGYAGYTF; CDR3nt: TGTGCCAGCAGCTTTACAGGGTACGCAGGCTACACCTTC
d_gene: TRBD1; j_gene: TRBJ2-7; v_gene: TRBV7-9; abundance: -; CDR3aa: CASNVGQGLSEQYF; CDR3nt: TGTGCCAGCAATGTAGGACAGGGATTGTCCGAGCAGTACTTC
d_gene: -; j_gene: TRBJ2-3; v_gene: TRBV6-5; abundance: -; CDR3aa: CASSYSQISDTQYF; CDR3nt: TGTGCCAGCAGTTACTCACAGATATCAGATACGCAGTATTTT
d_gene: -; j_gene: TRBJ2-7; v_gene: TRBV5-6; abundance: -; CDR3aa: CASSLGWRAYEQYF; CDR3nt: TGTGCCAGCAGCCTCGGCTGGAGGGCCTACGAGCAGTACTTC
d_gene: -; j_gene: TRBJ2-2; v_gene: TRBV3-1/TRBV3-2; abundance: -; CDR3aa: CASSQLARNTGELFF; CDR3nt: TGTGCCAGCAGCCAACTAGCGAGGAACACCGGGGAGCTGTTTTTT
d_gene: -; j_gene: TRBJ2-5; v_gene: TRBV5-8; abundance: -; CDR3aa: CASSSESQETQYF; CDR3nt: TGTGCCAGCAGCTCGGAGAGCCAAGAGACCCAGTACTTC
d_gene: TRBD1; j_gene: TRBJ2-7; v_gene: TRBV5-5; abundance: -; CDR3aa: CASSSLGGRQGAYEQYF; CDR3nt: TGTGCCAGCAGCTCTTTAGGGGGTCGACAGGGGGCTTACGAGCAGTACTTC
d_gene: TRBD1; j_gene: TRBJ1-1; v_gene: TRBV3-1/TRBV3-2; abundance: few; CDR3aa: CASSRDGTGPSGAFF; CDR3nt: TGTGCCAGCAGCCGAGACGGGACAGGGCCAAGTGGAGCTTTCTTT
d_gene: -; j_gene: TRBJ2-6; v_gene: TRBV19; abundance: -; CDR3aa: CASSPQGWAGANVLTF; CDR3nt: TGTGCCAGTAGTCCACAGGGTTGGGCTGGGGCCAACGTCCTGACTTTC
d_gene: -; j_gene: TRBJ1-6; v_gene: TRBV12-3/TRBV12-4; abundance: -; CDR3aa: CASSPMRAPLHF; CDR3nt: TGTGCCAGCAGTCCGATGCGGGCACCCCTCCACTTT
d_gene: TRBD2; j_gene: TRBJ2-1; v_gene: TRBV3-1/TRBV3-2; abundance: -; CDR3aa: CASSQRGGNEQFF; CDR3nt: TGTGCCAGCAGCCAACGGGGGGGCAATGAGCAGTTCTTC
d_gene: -; j_gene: TRBJ1-2; v_gene: TRBV27; abundance: -; CDR3aa: CASSVRAGSYGYTF; CDR3nt: TGTGCCAGCAGTGTAAGAGCAGGGTCCTATGGCTACACCTTC
d_gene: TRBD2; j_gene: TRBJ2-5; v_gene: TRBV4-1; abundance: -; CDR3aa: CASSQEESGLAGQETQYF; CDR3nt: TGCGCCAGCAGCCAAGAGGAATCGGGACTAGCGGGGCAAGAGACCCAGTACTTC
d_gene: TRBD1; j_gene: TRBJ2-1; v_gene: TRBV9; abundance: -; CDR3aa: CASGPGGSADEQFF; CDR3nt: TGTGCCAGCGGGCCAGGGGGCTCAGCGGATGAGCAGTTCTTC
d_gene: -; j_gene: TRBJ2-3; v_gene: TRBV27; abundance: -; CDR3aa: CASSFIERDTQYF; CDR3nt: TGTGCCAGCAGTTTTATTGAGAGGGATACGCAGTATTTT
d_gene: TRBD2; j_gene: TRBJ2-5; v_gene: TRBV18; abundance: -; CDR3aa: CASSPRNTLAGGNYETQYF; CDR3nt: TGTGCCAGCTCACCACGGAACACACTAGCGGGGGGCAATTATGAGACCCAGTACTTC
d_gene: -; j_gene: TRBJ2-6; v_gene: TRBV27; abundance: -; CDR3aa: CASRTGASGANVLTF; CDR3nt: TGTGCCAGCAGAACAGGTGCGTCTGGGGCCAACGTCCTGACTTTC
d_gene: -; j_gene: TRBJ1-2; v_gene: TRBV6-1; abundance: -; CDR3aa: CASSDRSSMPPHDYGYTF; CDR3nt: TGTGCCAGCAGTGATAGGAGTTCCATGCCCCCCCACGACTATGGCTACACCTTC
d_gene: -; j_gene: TRBJ1-2; v_gene: TRBV21-1; abundance: -; CDR3aa: CASSSPKGGNYGYTF; CDR3nt: TGTGCCAGCAGCAGCCCCAAGGGGGGGAACTATGGCTACACCTTC
d_gene: TRBD1; j_gene: TRBJ2-4; v_gene: TRBV6-1; abundance: -; CDR3aa: CASSETTGSPVKNIQYF; CDR3nt: TGTGCCAGCAGTGAGACGACAGGGTCCCCCGTGAAAAACATTCAGTACTTC
d_gene: TRBD1; j_gene: TRBJ1-1; v_gene: TRBV5-1; abundance: -; CDR3aa: CASSLGVTGTGVTEAFF; CDR3nt: TGCGCCAGCAGCTTGGGCGTCACCGGGACAGGGGTTACTGAAGCTTTCTTT
d_gene: -; j_gene: TRBJ2-1; v_gene: TRBV5-1; abundance: few; CDR3aa: CASIRDNEQFF; CDR3nt: TGCGCCAGCATACGGGACAATGAGCAGTTCTTC
d_gene: TRBD2; j_gene: TRBJ2-3; v_gene: TRBV10-1; abundance: -; CDR3aa: CASSESTSGGSTDTQYF; CDR3nt: TGCGCCAGCAGTGAGTCGACTAGCGGGGGGAGCACAGATACGCAGTATTTT
d_gene: TRBD1; j_gene: TRBJ2-3; v_gene: TRBV5-1; abundance: -; CDR3aa: CASSLSGGRSTDTQYF; CDR3nt: TGCGCCAGCAGCTTGTCAGGGGGCAGGAGCACAGATACGCAGTATTTT
d_gene: TRBD1; j_gene: TRBJ1-2; v_gene: TRBV5-8; abundance: -; CDR3aa: CASSFEVGQGLRGYTF; CDR3nt: TGTGCCAGCAGCTTTGAAGTGGGACAGGGGCTACGGGGCTACACCTTC
d_gene: -; j_gene: TRBJ2-2; v_gene: TRBV25-1; abundance: -; CDR3aa: CASSLLGHLNTGELFF; CDR3nt: TGTGCCAGCAGTCTCCTGGGACATTTGAACACCGGGGAGCTGTTTTTT
d_gene: TRBD1; j_gene: TRBJ2-7; v_gene: TRBV19; abundance: -; CDR3aa: CATGQGFPYEQYF; CDR3nt: TGTGCCACAGGACAGGGATTTCCCTACGAGCAGTACTTC
d_gene: TRBD1; j_gene: TRBJ1-4; v_gene: TRBV5-5; abundance: -; CDR3aa: CASSLVVGQGEKLFF; CDR3nt: TGTGCCAGCAGCTTGGTAGTAGGACAGGGGGAAAAACTGTTTTTT
d_gene: -; j_gene: TRBJ2-1; v_gene: TRBV30; abundance: -; CDR3aa: CAWRRGAANEQFF; CDR3nt: TGTGCCTGGAGAAGAGGTGCGGCCAATGAGCAGTTCTTC
d_gene: TRBD1; j_gene: TRBJ1-2; v_gene: TRBV5-1; abundance: -; CDR3aa: CASSLEQGSGYTF; CDR3nt: TGCGCCAGCAGCTTGGAACAGGGGAGCGGCTACACCTTC
d_gene: TRBD1; j_gene: TRBJ1-2; v_gene: TRBV18; abundance: -; CDR3aa: CASSRDSANYGYTF; CDR3nt: TGTGCCAGCTCACGGGACAGTGCTAACTATGGCTACACCTTC
d_gene: -; j_gene: TRBJ1-1; v_gene: TRBV4-1; abundance: -; CDR3aa: CASSQGPASEAFF; CDR3nt: TGCGCCAGCAGCCAAGGGCCCGCCAGTGAAGCTTTCTTT
d_gene: -; j_gene: TRBJ1-1; v_gene: TRBV10-3; abundance: once; CDR3aa: CAISDRGARGEAFF; CDR3nt: TGTGCCATCAGTGATCGGGGGGCGAGGGGTGAAGCTTTCTTT
d_gene: -; j_gene: TRBJ1-3; v_gene: TRBV19; abundance: -; CDR3aa: CASSIPITGLSGNTIYF; CDR3nt: TGTGCCAGTAGTATACCGATAACAGGGCTCTCTGGAAACACCATATATTTT
d_gene: -; j_gene: TRBJ1-2; v_gene: TRBV5-8; abundance: -; CDR3aa: CAPPEVTKGTAGYTF; CDR3nt: TGTGCCCCACCGGAGGTTACCAAGGGTACCGCTGGCTACACCTTC
d_gene: -; j_gene: TRBJ2-7; v_gene: TRBV6-5; abundance: -; CDR3aa: CARVHSLPSYEQYF; CDR3nt: TGTGCCAGGGTACACAGTTTGCCCTCCTACGAGCAGTACTTC
d_gene: TRBD1; j_gene: TRBJ1-2; v_gene: TRBV15; abundance: -; CDR3aa: CATSRGGQGAGNYGYTF; CDR3nt: TGTGCCACCAGCAGAGGTGGACAGGGGGCGGGGAACTATGGCTACACCTTC
d_gene: TRBD1; j_gene: TRBJ2-7; v_gene: TRBV7-3; abundance: -; CDR3aa: CASSLQRTGSGDKVYEQYF; CDR3nt: TGTGCCAGCAGCTTACAGAGGACAGGGTCCGGAGACAAGGTCTACGAGCAGTACTTC
d_gene: -; j_gene: TRBJ1-6; v_gene: TRBV9; abundance: few; CDR3aa: CASSVGRDNSPLHF; CDR3nt: TGTGCCAGCAGCGTAGGCAGGGATAATTCACCCCTCCACTTT
d_gene: TRBD1; j_gene: TRBJ1-6; v_gene: TRBV5-6; abundance: -; CDR3aa: CASSSDGQGDSPLHF; CDR3nt: TGTGCCAGCAGCTCAGACGGACAGGGAGATTCACCCCTCCACTTT
d_gene: TRBD1; j_gene: TRBJ1-2; v_gene: TRBV2; abundance: -; CDR3aa: CASSESRRGRDYGYTF; CDR3nt: TGTGCCAGCAGTGAAAGTCGGAGGGGGCGGGACTATGGCTACACCTTC
d_gene: -; j_gene: TRBJ1-1; v_gene: TRBV6-5; abundance: -; CDR3aa: CASSYSSGAEAFF; CDR3nt: TGTGCCAGCAGTTATTCCTCAGGCGCTGAAGCTTTCTTT
d_gene: -; j_gene: TRBJ1-1; v_gene: TRBV19; abundance: -; CDR3aa: CASRPQGAETEAFF; CDR3nt: TGTGCCAGTAGACCGCAGGGTGCGGAGACTGAAGCTTTCTTT
d_gene: -; j_gene: TRBJ1-4; v_gene: TRBV6-5; abundance: -; CDR3aa: CASSYSTAGRKKLFF; CDR3nt: TGTGCCAGCAGTTACTCGACGGCAGGTCGAAAAAAACTGTTTTTT
d_gene: -; j_gene: TRBJ2-5; v_gene: TRBV3-1/TRBV3-2; abundance: once; CDR3aa: CASSQDRGSKETQYF; CDR3nt: TGTGCCAGCAGCCAAGATCGCGGCAGTAAAGAGACCCAGTACTTC
d_gene: -; j_gene: TRBJ1-6; v_gene: TRBV3-1/TRBV3-2; abundance: -; CDR3aa: CASSPGFAGDSPLHF; CDR3nt: TGTGCCAGCAGCCCCGGATTTGCAGGGGACTCACCCCTCCACTTT
d_gene: TRBD2; j_gene: TRBJ2-3; v_gene: TRBV5-1; abundance: -; CDR3aa: CASSLVGSGGVATANTQYF; CDR3nt: TGCGCCAGCAGCTTGGTGGGAAGCGGGGGGGTTGCCACCGCAAATACGCAGTATTTT
d_gene: TRBD1; j_gene: TRBJ2-1; v_gene: TRBV28; abundance: -; CDR3aa: CASTRDRVRNEQFF; CDR3nt: TGTGCCAGCACCCGGGACAGGGTGCGCAATGAGCAGTTCTTC
d_gene: TRBD2; j_gene: TRBJ2-5; v_gene: TRBV10-3; abundance: -; CDR3aa: CAISKGLAGQETQYF; CDR3nt: TGTGCCATCAGTAAGGGACTAGCGGGGCAAGAGACCCAGTACTTC
d_gene: -; j_gene: TRBJ1-5; v_gene: TRBV2; abundance: few; CDR3aa: CASSRGGSQPQHF; CDR3nt: TGTGCCAGCAGCAGGGGTGGAAGTCAGCCCCAGCATTTT
d_gene: -; j_gene: TRBJ1-2; v_gene: TRBV3-1/TRBV3-2; abundance: -; CDR3aa: CASSQERGGRSNYGYTF; CDR3nt: TGTGCCAGCAGCCAAGAAAGGGGGGGAAGAAGTAACTATGGCTACACCTTC
d_gene: -; j_gene: TRBJ1-1; v_gene: TRBV6-2/TRBV6-3; abundance: -; CDR3aa: CASSYPSSAFF; CDR3nt: TGTGCCAGCAGTTACCCAAGCTCAGCTTTCTTT
d_gene: -; j_gene: TRBJ1-6; v_gene: TRBV6-6; abundance: once; CDR3aa: CASSRSSLLSSYNSPLHF; CDR3nt: TGTGCCAGCAGTCGGTCGAGCCTCCTTAGCTCCTATAATTCACCCCTCCACTTT
d_gene: -; j_gene: TRBJ1-2; v_gene: TRBV5-6; abundance: -; CDR3aa: CASSSGATNYGYTF; CDR3nt: TGTGCCAGCAGCTCAGGGGCAACTAACTATGGCTACACCTTC
d_gene: -; j_gene: TRBJ2-5; v_gene: TRBV5-6; abundance: -; CDR3aa: CASSPKRGTGGETQYF; CDR3nt: TGTGCCAGCAGCCCAAAAAGGGGAACTGGAGGGGAGACCCAGTACTTC
d_gene: -; j_gene: TRBJ1-1; v_gene: TRBV10-1; abundance: -; CDR3aa: CASDDGLNEAFF; CDR3nt: TGCGCCAGCGACGATGGACTCAATGAAGCTTTCTTT
d_gene: -; j_gene: TRBJ2-7; v_gene: TRBV5-1; abundance: -; CDR3aa: CASSRTSGSYEQYF; CDR3nt: TGCGCCAGCAGCCGGACATCCGGCTCCTACGAGCAGTACTTC
d_gene: -; j_gene: TRBJ1-1; v_gene: TRBV5-1; abundance: -; CDR3aa: CASSGGWTAEAFF; CDR3nt: TGCGCCAGCAGCGGAGGATGGACAGCTGAAGCTTTCTTT
d_gene: -; j_gene: TRBJ2-7; v_gene: TRBV10-3; abundance: -; CDR3aa: CATERGASYEQYF; CDR3nt: TGTGCCACCGAACGAGGAGCCTCCTACGAGCAGTACTTC